This T cell receptor beta chain stems from a study of PD-1 blockade in mismatch repair-deficient tumors. Findings of the study overall: After pembrolizumab, tumor-resident clones rose rapidly, then generally contracted before radiologic responses.

All patients were mismatch repair deficient, assessed by either PCR or immunohistochemistry. TCRs were sequenced from a few patients responding to pembrolizumab. This CDR3 contains 10 residues. V was pared by 4 bases and J by 11 bases, with 11 bases between. CDR1 and CDR2 from the germline V gene are SQVTM and ANQGSEA. Profiled with immunoSEQ multiplex PCR; TCRdb holds only in-frame clones, not every one. This table holds about 67,000 clones, around 73% found once. About this clone itself: The target antigen is unknown.

The source is an adult with mismatch repair-deficient cancer. The chain joins TRBV29-1 to TRBJ1-1, with D possibly matching TRBD1 (5 bases). This material consisted of peripheral blood, taken 2 weeks after starting pembrolizumab. The CDR3, as DNA: TGCAGCGTTGCGGAACAGGCCGCTTTCTTT. Its protein product is CSVAEQAAFF.